This T cell receptor beta chain comes out of a study of T cell responses to AZD1222 COVID-19 vaccine. Study-wide background: Second-dose groups at about 4 or about 12 weeks were pooled. Study-wide results and limits: Across the whole spike, CD4 TCRs peaked at regions 160-218 and 743-854. Only a handful of people who got AZD1222 tested seropositive at baseline.

Some clones are missing from TCRdb's copy, which holds only in-frame ones; the method was immunoSEQ multiplex PCR. The sample includes more than 95,000 clones, 87% of them seen just once. Remarks on this clone: The antigen remains unidentified.

The CDR3 is made up of 15 amino acids. V lost 3 bases and J lost 2; bases outside the gene matches: 6. CDR1 is LGHDT, CDR2 YNNKEL, per germline (reference sequence). The chain is built from TRBV3-1 (or the pseudogene TRBV3-2) and TRBJ2-7; 8 bases fit TRBD1. This receptor was identified in an adult in good health. The sample consisted of peripheral blood, taken on day 0 of AZD1222 vaccination. The CDR3 DNA is TGTGCCAGCAGCCAGGCAGACAGGGGACCCTACGAGCAGTACTTC. Its protein product is CASSQADRGPYEQYF.